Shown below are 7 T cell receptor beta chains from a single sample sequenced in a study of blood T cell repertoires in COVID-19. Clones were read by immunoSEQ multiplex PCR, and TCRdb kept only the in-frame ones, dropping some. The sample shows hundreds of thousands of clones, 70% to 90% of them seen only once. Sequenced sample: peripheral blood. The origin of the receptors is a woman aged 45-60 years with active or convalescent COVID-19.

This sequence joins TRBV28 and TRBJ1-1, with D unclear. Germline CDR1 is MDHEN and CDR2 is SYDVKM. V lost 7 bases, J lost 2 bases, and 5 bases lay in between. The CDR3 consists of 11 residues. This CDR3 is CASTYNTEAFF. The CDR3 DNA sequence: TGTGCCAGCACCTATAACACTGAAGCTTTCTTT.

CDR3 loop: CASSSPAGTTSNQPQHF. DNA of the CDR3: TGTGCCAGTAGTTCTCCTGCAGGGACTACTAGCAATCAGCCCCAGCATTTT. The chain couples TRBV19 to TRBJ1-5, with a weak D call TRBD1 (5 bases). The CDR3 consists of 17 residues. Germline loops: CDR1 LNHDA, CDR2 SQIVND (reference sequence). V shed 5 bases and J shed 0 bases, with 17 bases lying between them.

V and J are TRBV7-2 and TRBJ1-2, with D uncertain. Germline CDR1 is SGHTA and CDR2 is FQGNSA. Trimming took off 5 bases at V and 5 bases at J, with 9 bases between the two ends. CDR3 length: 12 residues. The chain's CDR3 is CASSRRAYGYTF. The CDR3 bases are TGTGCCAGCAGCCGGAGAGCTTATGGCTACACCTTC.

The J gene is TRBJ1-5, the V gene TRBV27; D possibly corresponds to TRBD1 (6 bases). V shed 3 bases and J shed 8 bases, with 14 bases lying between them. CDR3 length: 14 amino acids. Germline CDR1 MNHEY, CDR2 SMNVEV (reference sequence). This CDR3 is CASSLLRGGEPQHF. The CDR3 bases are TGTGCCAGCAGTTTGTTAAGAGGGGGAGAGCCCCAGCATTTT.

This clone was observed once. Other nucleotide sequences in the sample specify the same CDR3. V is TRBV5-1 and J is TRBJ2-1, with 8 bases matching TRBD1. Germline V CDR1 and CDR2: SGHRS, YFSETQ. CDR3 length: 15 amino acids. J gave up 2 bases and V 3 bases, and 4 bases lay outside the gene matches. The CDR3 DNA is TGCGCCAGCAGCTCTACAGGGGGAGCCTACAATGAGCAGTTCTTC. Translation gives CASSSTGGAYNEQFF.

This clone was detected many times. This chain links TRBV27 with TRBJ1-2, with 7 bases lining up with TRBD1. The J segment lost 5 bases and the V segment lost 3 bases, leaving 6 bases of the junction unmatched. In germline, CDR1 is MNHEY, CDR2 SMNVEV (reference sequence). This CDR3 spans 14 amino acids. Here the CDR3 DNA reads TGTGCCAGCAGTTTTTCGCCACAGGGGTATGGCTACACCTTC. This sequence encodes CASSFSPQGYGYTF.

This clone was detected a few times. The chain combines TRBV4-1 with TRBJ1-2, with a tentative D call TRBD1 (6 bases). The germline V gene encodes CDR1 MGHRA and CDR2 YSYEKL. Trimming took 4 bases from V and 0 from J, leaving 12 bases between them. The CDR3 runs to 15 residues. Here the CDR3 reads CASSPNEGANYGYTF. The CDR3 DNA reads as TGCGCCAGCAGCCCTAATGAGGGGGCTAACTATGGCTACACCTTC.